This T cell receptor beta chain derives from a study of T cells in Graves' hyperthyroidism and ophthalmopathy. Study-wide background: Peripheral blood collection took place at initial diagnosis, before any treatment. Findings of the study overall: Most thyroid clonotypes with frequency above 0.001 were detected in blood. Patients with ophthalmopathy were separated from those with stable hyperthyroidism by a 13 V-J model.

Amplification of TCR beta CDR3 regions was performed using RNA transcripts as template. The HTBI primer set was used in a first-round RT-PCR of the TCR CDR3. TCRdb recomputed calls from the multiplex PCR reads with MiXCR, one row per CDR3 protein. The sample consists of about 520,000 distinct CDR3 sequences, less than 25% of them appearing once. Many counts were recorded for this clonotype. Its antigen is unidentified. Cells are PBMCs isolated from roughly 9.3 ml of fresh blood. CDR1 is DFQATT and CDR2 is SNEGSKA in the germline V gene (reference sequence). The CDR3 sequence is 12 residues long. V lost 4 bases to trimming and J lost 2 bases, with 9 bases between them.

The chain recombines TRBV20-1 with TRBJ2-7; D is unclear. The TCR originated in a man aged 18 to 30 with Graves' hyperthyroidism. The sample consisted of blood. Here the CDR3 reads CSATRSTYEQYF. CDR3 DNA: TGCAGTGCTACCCGGAGTACCTACGAGCAGTACTTC.